Listed here is a single TCR beta chain. This clonotype showed up just a few times. This clone's antigen is unknown. Base qualities are not recorded, but no much larger clone differs from it by a single base. These data come from a study of early T cells in non-severe SARS-CoV-2 infection (dated by TCRdb to the early 2020s). As for the study more broadly: Because TCR sequencing relied on bulk RNA taken from unsorted whole blood, pairing of alpha and beta chains was not possible.

The CDR3 runs 14 amino acids, cysteine and phenylalanine included. Solely the CDR3 DNA is kept, with 42 bases framed from the first base. V is clipped by 8 bases and J by 2 bases, and the sequence between their germline boundaries is 16 bases long. CDR1 and CDR2, per the germline V gene (reference sequence), are MNHEY and SMNVEV. The library came from 5' RACE. The sample was run on a NextSeq 500. The TCR library protocol attached unique molecular identifiers to individual cDNA molecules to correct for sequencing error and PCR bias. Both TCR alpha and beta chains were sequenced, and tight co-correlation was observed between alpha and beta sequence abundances in each sample. Processing in the source paper ran as follows. Decombinator V4 was used to annotate TCR sequences for V gene, J gene and CDR3. Expanded TCRs were defined as changing significantly between any two time points under a Poisson model with p below 0.0001. TCR abundances were normalised to the total number of TCRs sequenced per sample and were expressed as counts per million. MAIT TCRs were defined by TRAV1-2 paired with TRAJ12, TRAJ20 or TRAJ33, and iNKT TCRs by TRAV10 paired with TRAJ18. A search of VDJdb, accessed on 1 November 2021, was run for TCRs annotated to CMV, EBV and SARS-CoV-2, with TCRs annotated for multiple antigens excluded. TCRdb handled the public reads itself, with Q25 trimming in fastp and clone calling in MiXCR, and kept productive beta chains. Each entry is one CDR3 protein sequence, shown with its most common DNA and genes. The V and J calls were not made by the authors but by TCRdb's processing. For this sample there are some 81,000 distinct CDR3 sequences; 9% to 10% appear just once. The top ten hold more than 4.5% of the sample.

Set within a cohort of healthcare workers in London, UK, this nested case-control study involved weekly PCR testing of nasopharyngeal swabs along with blood sampling. Healthcare workers were recruited during the week of the UK lockdown, between 23 and 31 March 2020, and followed weekly for up to roughly 16 weeks. Findings and caveats that apply to the study as a whole: VDJdb matching was skewed toward anti-spike CD8 responses, so virus-specific expansions were likely underestimated and private and CD4 specificities were missed.

Sequencing used whole blood. In this chain, TRBV27 is recombined with TRBJ2-7; possibly the D gene is TRBD1, per 7 matching bases. The sequence derives from an adult who was a healthcare worker with PCR-confirmed SARS-CoV-2 infection or an uninfected control (not recorded which). The DNA sequence is as follows: TGTGCCAGCGGGAGGACAGGTAAAGCCTACGAGCAGTACTTC. It is translated as CASGRTGKAYEQYF.